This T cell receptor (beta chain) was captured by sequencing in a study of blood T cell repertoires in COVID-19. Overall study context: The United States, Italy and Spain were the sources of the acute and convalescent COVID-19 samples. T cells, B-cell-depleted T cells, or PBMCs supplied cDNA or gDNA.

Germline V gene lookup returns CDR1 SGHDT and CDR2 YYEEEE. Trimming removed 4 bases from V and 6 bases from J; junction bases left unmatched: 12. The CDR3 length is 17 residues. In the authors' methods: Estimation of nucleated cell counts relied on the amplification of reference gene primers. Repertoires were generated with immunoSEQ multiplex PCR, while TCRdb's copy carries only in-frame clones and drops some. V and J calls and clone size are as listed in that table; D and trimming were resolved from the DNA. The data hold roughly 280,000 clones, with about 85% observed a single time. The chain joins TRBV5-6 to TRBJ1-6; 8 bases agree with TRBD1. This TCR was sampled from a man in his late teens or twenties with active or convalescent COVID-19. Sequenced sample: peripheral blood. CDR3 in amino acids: CASSPRLRTGTNSPLHF. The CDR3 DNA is TGTGCCAGCAGCCCGAGGCTTCGGACAGGGACTAATTCACCCCTCCACTTT.